This T cell receptor beta chain was sequenced for a study of T cells of healthy individuals. TCRdb reprocessed the 5' RACE reads via MiXCR and lists one record per CDR3 protein. In the table there are approximately 52,000 distinct CDR3 sequences, roughly 14% of which are singletons. Trimming cost V 4 bases and J 7 bases, with 14 bases left between them. Germline CDR1 SGHRS, CDR2 YFSETQ. The CDR3 length is 14 residues. This clonotype was detected only a few times. The sequence was obtained from a human donor in good health. The chain has TRBV5-1 and TRBJ2-2; D not certain. CDR3 sequence reads: CASSPSAPSGELFF. In DNA form, the CDR3 reads TGCGCCAGCAGCCCATCGGCTCCAAGCGGGGAGCTGTTTTTT.